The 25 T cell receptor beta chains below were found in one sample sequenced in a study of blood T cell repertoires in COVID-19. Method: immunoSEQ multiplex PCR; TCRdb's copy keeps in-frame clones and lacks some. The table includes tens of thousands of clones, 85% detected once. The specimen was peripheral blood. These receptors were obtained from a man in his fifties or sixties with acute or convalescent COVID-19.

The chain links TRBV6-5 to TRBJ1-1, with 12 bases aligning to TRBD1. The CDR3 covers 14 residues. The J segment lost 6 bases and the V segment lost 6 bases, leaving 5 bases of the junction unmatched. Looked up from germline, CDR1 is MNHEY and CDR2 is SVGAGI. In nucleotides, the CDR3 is TGTGCCAGCAGCGCCGGGACAGGGGGCTCTGAAGCTTTCTTT. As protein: CASSAGTGGSEAFF.

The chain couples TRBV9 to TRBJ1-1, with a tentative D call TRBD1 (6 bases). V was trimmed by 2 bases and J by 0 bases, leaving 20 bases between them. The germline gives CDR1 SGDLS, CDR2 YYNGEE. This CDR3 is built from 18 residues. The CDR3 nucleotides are TGTGCCAGCAGCGTCATTAGTCCTACTAGGGGGATGAACACTGAAGCTTTCTTT. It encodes CASSVISPTRGMNTEAFF.

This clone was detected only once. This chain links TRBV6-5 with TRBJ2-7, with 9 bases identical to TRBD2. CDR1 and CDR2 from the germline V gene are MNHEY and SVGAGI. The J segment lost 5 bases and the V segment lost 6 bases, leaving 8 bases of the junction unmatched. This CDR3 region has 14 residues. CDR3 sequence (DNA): TGTGCCAGCAGATCTAGCGGGATCTTTGACGAGCAGTACTTC. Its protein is CASRSSGIFDEQYF.

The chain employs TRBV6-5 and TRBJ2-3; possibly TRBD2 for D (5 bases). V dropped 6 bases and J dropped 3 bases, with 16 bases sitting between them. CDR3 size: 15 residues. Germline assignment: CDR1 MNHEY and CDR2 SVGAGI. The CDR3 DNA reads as TGTGCCAGCAGCCCCACGACTACACGGACAGATACGCAGTATTTT. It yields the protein CASSPTTTRTDTQYF.

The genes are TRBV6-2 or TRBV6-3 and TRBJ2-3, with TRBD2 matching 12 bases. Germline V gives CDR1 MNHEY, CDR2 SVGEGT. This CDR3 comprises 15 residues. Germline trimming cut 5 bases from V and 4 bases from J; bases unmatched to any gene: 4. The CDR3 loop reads CASSLTSGRADTQYF. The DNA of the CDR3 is TGTGCCAGCAGTCTGACTAGCGGGAGAGCAGATACGCAGTATTTT.

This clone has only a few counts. This CDR3 reads CASNRQGGNTIYF. The DNA for the CDR3 is TGTGCCAGCAACAGACAGGGAGGAAACACCATATATTTT. The chain links TRBV5-4 to TRBJ1-3; 7 nucleotides match TRBD1. Germline CDR1 reads SGHNT; CDR2 reads YYREEE (reference sequence). The CDR3 loop spans 13 amino acids. With V trimmed by 6 bases and J by 4 bases, 4 bases remained unmatched. The variable domain in full, with the rest retrieved from reference TRBV5-4 and TRBJ1-3, is ETGVTQSPTHLIKTRGQQVTLRCSSQSGHNTVSWYQQALGQGPQFIFQYYREEENGRGNFPPRFSGLQFPNYSSELNVNALELDDSALYLCASNRQGGNTIYFGEGSWLTVV.

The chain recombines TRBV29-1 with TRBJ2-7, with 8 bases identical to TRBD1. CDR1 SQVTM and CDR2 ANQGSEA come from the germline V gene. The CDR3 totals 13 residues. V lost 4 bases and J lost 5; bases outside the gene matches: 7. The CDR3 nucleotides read TGCAGCGTTGGGGCGGCAGGGGGCCACGAGCAGTACTTC. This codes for CSVGAAGGHEQYF.

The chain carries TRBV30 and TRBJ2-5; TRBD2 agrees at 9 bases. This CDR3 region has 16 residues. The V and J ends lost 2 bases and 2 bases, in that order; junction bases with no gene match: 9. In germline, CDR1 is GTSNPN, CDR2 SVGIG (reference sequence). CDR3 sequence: CAWSIPVSGGQETQYF. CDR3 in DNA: TGTGCCTGGAGTATCCCGGTTAGCGGGGGACAAGAGACCCAGTACTTC.

DNA for the CDR3: TGTGCCACCAGCAGAGATCGAGACAGGGCCCGCGGCTACACCTTC. Encoded protein: CATSRDRDRARGYTF. The V and J genes are TRBV15 and TRBJ1-2; 7 bases match TRBD1. The length of the CDR3 is 15 residues. The germline V gene encodes CDR1 LNHNV and CDR2 YYDKDF (reference sequence). The J segment lost 8 bases and the V segment lost 0 bases, leaving 9 bases of the junction unmatched.

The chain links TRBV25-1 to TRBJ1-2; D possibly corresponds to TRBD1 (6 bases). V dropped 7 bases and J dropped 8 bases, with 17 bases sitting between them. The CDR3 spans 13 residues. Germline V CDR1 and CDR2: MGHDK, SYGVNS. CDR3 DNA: TGTGCCAGCACCAGTGGGGGGGCGCGGGGCTACACCTTC. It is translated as CASTSGGARGYTF.

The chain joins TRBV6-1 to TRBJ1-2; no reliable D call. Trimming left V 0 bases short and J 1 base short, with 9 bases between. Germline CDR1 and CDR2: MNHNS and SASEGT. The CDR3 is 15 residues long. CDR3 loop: CASSEAEGFNYGYTF. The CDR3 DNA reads TGTGCCAGCAGTGAAGCGGAGGGTTTTAACTATGGCTACACCTTC.

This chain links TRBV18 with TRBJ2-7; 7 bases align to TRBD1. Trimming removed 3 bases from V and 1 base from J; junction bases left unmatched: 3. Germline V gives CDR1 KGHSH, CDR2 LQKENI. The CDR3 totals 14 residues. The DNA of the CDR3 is TGTGCCAGCTCACCTACAGGGGCGTCCTACGAGCAGTACTTC. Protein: CASSPTGASYEQYF. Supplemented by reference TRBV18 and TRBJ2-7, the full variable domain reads NAGVMQNPRHLVRRRGQEARLRCSPMKGHSHVYWYRQLPEEGLKFMVYLQKENIIDESGMPKERFSAEFPKEGPSILRIQQVVRGDSAAYFCASSPTGASYEQYFGPGTRLTVT.

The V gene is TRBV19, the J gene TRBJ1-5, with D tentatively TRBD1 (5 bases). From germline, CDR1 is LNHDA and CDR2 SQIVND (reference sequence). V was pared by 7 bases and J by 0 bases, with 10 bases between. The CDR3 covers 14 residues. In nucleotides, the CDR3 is TGTGCCAGTACCCAGGGAAATAGCAATCAGCCCCAGCATTTT. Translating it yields CASTQGNSNQPQHF.

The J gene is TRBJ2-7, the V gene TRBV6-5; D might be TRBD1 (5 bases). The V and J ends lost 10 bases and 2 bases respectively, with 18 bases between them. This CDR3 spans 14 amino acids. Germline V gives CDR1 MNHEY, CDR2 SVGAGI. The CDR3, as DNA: TGTGCCACCAAAATCAATCAGGGCCCCTACGAGCAGTACTTC. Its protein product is CATKINQGPYEQYF.

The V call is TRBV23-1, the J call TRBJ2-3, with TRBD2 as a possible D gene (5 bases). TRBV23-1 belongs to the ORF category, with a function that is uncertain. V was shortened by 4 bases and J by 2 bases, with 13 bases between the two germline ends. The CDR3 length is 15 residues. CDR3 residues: CASSLPSGITDTQYF. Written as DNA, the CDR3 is TGCGCCAGCAGTCTCCCCTCCGGGATCACAGATACGCAGTATTTT.

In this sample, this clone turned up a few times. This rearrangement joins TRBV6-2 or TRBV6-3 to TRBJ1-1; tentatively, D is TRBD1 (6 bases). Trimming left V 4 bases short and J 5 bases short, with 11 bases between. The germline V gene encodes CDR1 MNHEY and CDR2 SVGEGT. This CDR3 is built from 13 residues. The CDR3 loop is CASSLGRGTEAFF. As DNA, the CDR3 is TGTGCCAGCAGTTTAGGGAGGGGGACTGAAGCTTTCTTT.

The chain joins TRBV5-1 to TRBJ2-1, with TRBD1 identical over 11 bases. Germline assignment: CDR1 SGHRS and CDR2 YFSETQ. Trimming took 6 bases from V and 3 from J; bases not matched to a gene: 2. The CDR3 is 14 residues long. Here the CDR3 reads CASKGQGVYNEQFF. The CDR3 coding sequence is TGCGCCAGCAAGGGACAGGGGGTCTACAATGAGCAGTTCTTC.

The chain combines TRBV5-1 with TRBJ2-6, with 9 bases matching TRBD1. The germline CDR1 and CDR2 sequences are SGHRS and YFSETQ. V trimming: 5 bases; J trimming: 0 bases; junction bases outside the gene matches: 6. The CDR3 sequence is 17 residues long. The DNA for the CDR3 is TGCGCCAGCAGTTCCGGGACAGGGATCTCTGGGGCCAACGTCCTGACTTTC. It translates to CASSSGTGISGANVLTF.

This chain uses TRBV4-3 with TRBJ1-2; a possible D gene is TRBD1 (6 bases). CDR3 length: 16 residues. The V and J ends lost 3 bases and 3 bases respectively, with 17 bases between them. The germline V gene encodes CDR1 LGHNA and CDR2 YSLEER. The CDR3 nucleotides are TGCGCCAGCAGCCAGGGGTGGTTGGGGGCCCACTATGGCTACACCTTC. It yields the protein CASSQGWLGAHYGYTF.

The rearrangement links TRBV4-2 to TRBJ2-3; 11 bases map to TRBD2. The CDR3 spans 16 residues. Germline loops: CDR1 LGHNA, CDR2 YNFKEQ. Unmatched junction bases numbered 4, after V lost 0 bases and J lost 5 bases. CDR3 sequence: CASSQETSGVVDTQYF. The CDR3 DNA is TGTGCCAGCAGCCAAGAGACTAGCGGGGTGGTAGATACGCAGTATTTT.

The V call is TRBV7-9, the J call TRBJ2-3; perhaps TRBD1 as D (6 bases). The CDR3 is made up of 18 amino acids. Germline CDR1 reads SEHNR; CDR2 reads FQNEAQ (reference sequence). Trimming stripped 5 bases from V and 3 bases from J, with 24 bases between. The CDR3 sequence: CASSHRGGGGPQTDTQYF. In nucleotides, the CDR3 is TGTGCCAGCAGCCACAGAGGGGGTGGCGGCCCCCAGACAGATACGCAGTATTTT.

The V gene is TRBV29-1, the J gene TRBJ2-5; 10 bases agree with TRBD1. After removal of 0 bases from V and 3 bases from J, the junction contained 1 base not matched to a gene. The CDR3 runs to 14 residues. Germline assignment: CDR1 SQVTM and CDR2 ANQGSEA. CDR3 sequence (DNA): TGCAGCGTTGAAGAAGGGACAGGGGAAGAGACCCAGTACTTC. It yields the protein CSVEEGTGEETQYF.

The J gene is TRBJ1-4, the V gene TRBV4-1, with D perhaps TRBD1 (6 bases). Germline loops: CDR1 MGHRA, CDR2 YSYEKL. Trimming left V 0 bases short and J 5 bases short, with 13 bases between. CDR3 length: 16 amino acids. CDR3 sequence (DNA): TGCGCCAGCAGCCAAGATCAGACAGGAGGAAATGAAAAACTGTTTTTT. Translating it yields CASSQDQTGGNEKLFF.

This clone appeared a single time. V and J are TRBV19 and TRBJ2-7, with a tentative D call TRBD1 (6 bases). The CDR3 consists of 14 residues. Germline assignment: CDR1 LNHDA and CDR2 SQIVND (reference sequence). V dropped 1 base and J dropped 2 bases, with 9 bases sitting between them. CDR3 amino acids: CASSIGGQTYEQYF. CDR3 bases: TGTGCCAGTAGTATAGGGGGGCAGACCTACGAGCAGTACTTC.

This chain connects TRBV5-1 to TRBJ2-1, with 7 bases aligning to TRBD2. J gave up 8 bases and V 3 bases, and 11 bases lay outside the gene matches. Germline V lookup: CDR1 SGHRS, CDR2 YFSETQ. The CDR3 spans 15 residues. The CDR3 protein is CASSSGTTAWDEQFF. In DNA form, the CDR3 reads TGCGCCAGCAGCTCCGGGACTACCGCTTGGGATGAGCAGTTCTTC.